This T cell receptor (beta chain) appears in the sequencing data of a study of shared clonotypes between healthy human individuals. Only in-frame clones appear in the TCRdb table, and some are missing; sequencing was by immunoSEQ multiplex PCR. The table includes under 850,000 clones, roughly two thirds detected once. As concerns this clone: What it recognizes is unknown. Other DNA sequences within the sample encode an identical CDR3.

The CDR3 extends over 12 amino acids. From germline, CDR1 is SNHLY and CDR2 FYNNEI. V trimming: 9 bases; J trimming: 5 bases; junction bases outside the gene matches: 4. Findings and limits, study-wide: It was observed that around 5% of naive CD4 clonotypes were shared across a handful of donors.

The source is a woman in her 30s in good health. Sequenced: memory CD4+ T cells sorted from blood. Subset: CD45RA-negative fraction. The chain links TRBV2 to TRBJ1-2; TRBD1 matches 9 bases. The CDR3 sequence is CARTGGGYGYTF. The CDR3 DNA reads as TGTGCCAGAACAGGGGGCGGGTATGGCTACACCTTC.